This T cell receptor beta chain was recovered during a study of T cell repertoires in cytomegalovirus infection. Overall study context: Recently identified HLA-C-restricted CMV epitopes were used, and well-studied HLA-B-restricted CMV epitopes were used as well. TCR beta signatures that were public indicated CMV infection and matching HLA type.

In TCRdb, the reads were re-called with MiXCR into one record per CDR3 protein. The sample includes 650,000 to 900,000 distinct CDR3 sequences, about 29% of them seen just once. A word on this clonotype: What it binds is not known.

Findings of the study overall: Ex vivo, HLA-C-restricted CMV-specific TCR beta clonotypes prevailed over the rest of the response. Adding up the frequency of public TCR beta families identified people who carried CMV plus the relevant HLA.

The germline V gene has CDR1 SGHRS and CDR2 YFSETQ. Trimming took 0 bases from V and 6 from J; bases not matched to a gene: 2. The CDR3 consists of 16 residues. The TCR comes from a human donor in good health (CMV status not recorded). Some clones in this sample may be carry-over from other donors' samples. The sample here was cultured CD8+ T cells from PBMCs, taken from culture after CMV antigen stimulation. The gene calls are TRBV5-1 and TRBJ2-3; 15 bases agree with TRBD2. For the CDR3, the DNA is TGCGCCAGCAGCTTGGCCGGACTAGCGGGGGGGGATACGCAGTATTTT. Translated: CASSLAGLAGGDTQYF.